The rows below give T cell receptor beta chains drawn from one sample of a study of T-cell memory formation after mild COVID-19. In TCRdb, the 5' RACE reads were re-called with MiXCR into one record per CDR3 protein. The repertoire holds around 340,000 distinct CDR3 sequences, with about 21% as singletons. The sample was PBMCs or a T cell subset sorted from them (not recorded which). The receptors originated from an adult woman who had mild COVID-19 (a few samples of this study predate the infection). Cell type and time point are not known. Both conserved end residues are part of each CDR3. A D gene is named only where the DNA matches it firmly. Expanded clones get a size class; other rows say once, few or many, or leave the size out.

J gene,D gene,clone size,V gene,CDR3 protein,CDR3 DNA
TRBJ1-2,-,-,TRBV29-1,CSVGGSYWGYTF,TGCAGCGTTGGGGGTTCTTATTGGGGCTACACCTTC
TRBJ2-7,-,-,TRBV7-9,CASSLEGGRGAEQYF,TGTGCCAGCAGCCTCGAGGGGGGGCGAGGTGCCGAGCAGTACTTC
TRBJ1-1,TRBD1,few,TRBV29-1,CSAGQGSFNTEAFF,TGCAGCGCCGGACAGGGATCATTTAACACTGAAGCTTTCTTT
TRBJ1-2,TRBD1,-,TRBV5-6,CASSSGQANYGYTF,TGTGCCAGCAGCTCAGGACAGGCTAACTATGGCTACACCTTC
TRBJ1-6,-,-,TRBV5-1,CASSPVGVQGRNYNSPLHF,TGCGCCAGCAGCCCTGTTGGAGTGCAGGGGCGGAACTATAATTCACCCCTCCACTTT
TRBJ2-7,-,-,TRBV11-2,CASSLVLGLASSYEQYF,TGTGCCAGCAGCTTAGTACTTGGGCTAGCGAGCTCCTACGAGCAGTACTTC
TRBJ1-1,-,-,TRBV28,CASSTTGFEAFF,TGTGCCAGCAGTACCACAGGGTTTGAAGCTTTCTTT
TRBJ2-3,-,few,TRBV4-1,CASSQVSTTDRTDTQYF,TGCGCCAGCAGCCAAGTTTCCACGACAGACCGCACAGATACGCAGTATTTT
TRBJ2-5,-,few,TRBV15,CATSPSTGTQYF,TGTGCCACCAGCCCTTCGACCGGGACCCAGTACTTC
TRBJ2-3,TRBD2,-,TRBV20-1,CSAFTLAGGSTDTQYF,TGCAGTGCTTTTACTCTAGCGGGAGGGAGCACAGATACGCAGTATTTT
TRBJ1-2,-,-,TRBV30,CAWSATSQGGSYTF,TGTGCCTGGAGTGCAACTTCCCAGGGAGGGAGCTACACCTTC
TRBJ2-3,TRBD2,-,TRBV4-3,CASSQGLAGVYTQYF,TGCGCCAGCAGCCAAGGACTAGCGGGAGTGTATACGCAGTATTTT
TRBJ2-3,-,few,TRBV9,CASSVAGTTDTQYF,TGTGCCAGCAGCGTAGCGGGAACCACAGATACGCAGTATTTT
TRBJ2-1,TRBD2,many,TRBV5-1,CASSPGLVEEQFF,TGCGCCAGCAGCCCTGGACTAGTCGAGGAGCAGTTCTTC